The T cell receptor beta chain described here comes from a study of cytomegalovirus exposure and HLA in healthy donors. V gave up 1 base and J gave up 4 bases, with 14 bases separating them. The CDR3 extends over 16 amino acids. Germline V lookup: CDR1 SGHTA, CDR2 FQGTGA. PCR primers comprised 60 Vbeta and 13 Jbeta primers. Repertoires were generated with immunoSEQ multiplex PCR, while TCRdb's copy carries only in-frame clones and drops some. Among about 120,000 clones listed, roughly three fifths were seen once. Material for sequencing was PBMCs. The rearrangement links TRBV7-3 to TRBJ2-1, with D perhaps matching TRBD2 (7 bases). This TCR was recovered from a woman in her thirties or forties in good health and CMV-seropositive. CDR3 nucleotides: TGTGCCAGCAGCTTAATTGGCGGGGGCACTTACAATGAGCAGTTCTTC. Translated, it gives CASSLIGGGTYNEQFF.